The TCR beta chain described here comes from a study of identical twins (dated by TCRdb to 2016 to 2017). Turning to the overall study: TCR alpha and beta repertoires from monozygotic twins, unrelated adults of various ages and cord blood were deep-sequenced to test whether fetal clonotypes persist. Replicate twin experiments were performed at different times using different library preparation protocols to rule out contamination.

This clonotype appeared a few times. The antigen it recognizes is unknown. Base quality data are lacking; no much larger clone is found one base away. Every donor in the study was a healthy Caucasian. The twin cohort comprised three pairs of female monozygotic twins, all aged about 18 to 30 years. Peripheral blood mononuclear cells were the source from which RNA for the TCR libraries was isolated. The library was generated by 5' RACE. The sequencer was an Illumina HiSeq 2000. A universal primer binding site was added through template switching, and the final cDNA carried a unique molecular identifier so that TCR cDNA molecules could be counted accurately. Specific primers in the conserved constant-segment region were used to synthesize first-strand cDNA for TCR alpha and beta chains. To control for contamination, each cDNA library was double barcoded with a SMART-Mk sample barcode plus Illumina barcodes. TruSeq adapter sequences along with Illumina sample barcodes were introduced in two successive PCR steps. The TCR alpha and beta cDNA libraries were sequenced on the Illumina HiSeq platform using custom primers. The authors' pipeline ran thus. MiGEC was used to process raw reads and extract unique molecular identifiers, and MiXCR was used to find CDR3 positions. Recombination models were inferred per individual with the repgenHMM and IGoR tools using an EM algorithm. The analysis of shared clonotypes was done with the tcR package in R, with sharing normalized by the product of cloneset sizes. To study raw recombination without the effects of thymic and clonal selection, out-of-frame nonproductive sequences were analyzed. Starting from the raw public reads, TCRdb applied fastp trimming at Q25, assembled clones with MiXCR and retained in-frame beta chains. A single entry per CDR3 protein holds the most common genes and DNA from its merged rows. The V and J calls and clone size are TCRdb's, not the authors'. The sample table records more than 600,000 distinct CDR3 sequences; roughly 20% of these occur just once. Together, the top ten hold around 13% of the sample.

What the work shows at the level of the full study, not this receptor alone: Because the same donors could not be followed over many years, the conclusions relied on cross-sectional statistical analysis. Out-of-frame TCR alpha sequences shared between twins showed an excess of low generation-probability sequences compared with coincidental sharing between unrelated individuals. In monozygotic twins, out-of-frame TCR alpha sharing was systematically underestimated by recombination models, although the models agreed with sharing between unrelated individuals. Fewer insertions were carried by abundant cord blood beta clonotypes, a similar but weaker trend appeared in young adult naive repertoires, and no such trend appeared in memory repertoires. Zero-insertion analyses could be partly confounded by invariant T cells such as MAIT and iNKT, although diverse VJ usage argued against such confounding for most clonotypes. In beta out-of-frame sequences, excess twin sharing was weaker, because having fewer shared sequences lowered the signal-to-noise ratio.

V lost 4 bases and J lost 5 bases; the stretch between them is 17 bases long. CDR3 length: 15 amino acids, cysteine to phenylalanine. Only CDR3 DNA remains: 45 bases, in frame from the first base. CDR1 and CDR2 (LGHNA, YSLEER) derive from the germline V gene. This same sample was also part of a study on T cells expressing NK-cell markers. As the second paper documents: Three sorted T-cell subsets (CD3+CD56+NKG2C+, CD3+CD56+NKG2C- and CD3+CD56-NKG2C+) from about 8 donors had their TCR beta-chain repertoires profiled. Among the eight sequenced donors, seven were HCMV-seropositive and one was HCMV-seronegative. To restrict sorting to alphabetaTCR-expressing T cells, an anti-gammadeltaTCR antibody was added in several experiments. In more than five donors, the dominant CD3+CD56+NKG2C+ clonotypes were found to rank among the top 10 CD8+ clonotypes and to make up 1.0-7.0% of CD8+ T cells. Those dominant clonotypes were again the most abundant among CD3+CD56-NKG2C+ cells in a few donors, at about 25-60.1%. Whether the expanded NKG2C-expressing T cell clones were specific for HCMV antigens was left unclear. Randomly selected healthy volunteers, three men and five women, were used as the eight sequenced donors. HCMV-specific IgG was detected in serum with a commercial ELISA kit to determine HCMV serostatus. For over five donors, bulk peripheral blood T-cell repertoires were additionally sequenced from unsorted PBMC. MIGEC was used to demultiplex reads and group the reads by UMI, and MiTCR was used to assemble and quantify clonotypes. Only TCR cDNA sequences supported by at least two reads were kept to exclude erroneous sequences. Downstream repertoire analysis used the tcR package, and clonotypes were matched across fractions by CDR3 nucleotide sequence plus V segment. VDJmatch was used to annotate antigen specificity against VDJdb, with one amino acid substitution in CDR3 allowed.

Rearrangement joined TRBV4-3 to TRBJ2-5; the D gene assignment is perhaps TRBD1 or TRBD2, with each matching 5 bases. The sequenced material came from PBMCs. This sequence was found in a woman younger than 30 in good health. DNA sequence: TGCGCCAGCAGCCGAGGGGACCCTCGTGAGGAGACCCAGTACTTC. This translates into CASSRGDPREETQYF.